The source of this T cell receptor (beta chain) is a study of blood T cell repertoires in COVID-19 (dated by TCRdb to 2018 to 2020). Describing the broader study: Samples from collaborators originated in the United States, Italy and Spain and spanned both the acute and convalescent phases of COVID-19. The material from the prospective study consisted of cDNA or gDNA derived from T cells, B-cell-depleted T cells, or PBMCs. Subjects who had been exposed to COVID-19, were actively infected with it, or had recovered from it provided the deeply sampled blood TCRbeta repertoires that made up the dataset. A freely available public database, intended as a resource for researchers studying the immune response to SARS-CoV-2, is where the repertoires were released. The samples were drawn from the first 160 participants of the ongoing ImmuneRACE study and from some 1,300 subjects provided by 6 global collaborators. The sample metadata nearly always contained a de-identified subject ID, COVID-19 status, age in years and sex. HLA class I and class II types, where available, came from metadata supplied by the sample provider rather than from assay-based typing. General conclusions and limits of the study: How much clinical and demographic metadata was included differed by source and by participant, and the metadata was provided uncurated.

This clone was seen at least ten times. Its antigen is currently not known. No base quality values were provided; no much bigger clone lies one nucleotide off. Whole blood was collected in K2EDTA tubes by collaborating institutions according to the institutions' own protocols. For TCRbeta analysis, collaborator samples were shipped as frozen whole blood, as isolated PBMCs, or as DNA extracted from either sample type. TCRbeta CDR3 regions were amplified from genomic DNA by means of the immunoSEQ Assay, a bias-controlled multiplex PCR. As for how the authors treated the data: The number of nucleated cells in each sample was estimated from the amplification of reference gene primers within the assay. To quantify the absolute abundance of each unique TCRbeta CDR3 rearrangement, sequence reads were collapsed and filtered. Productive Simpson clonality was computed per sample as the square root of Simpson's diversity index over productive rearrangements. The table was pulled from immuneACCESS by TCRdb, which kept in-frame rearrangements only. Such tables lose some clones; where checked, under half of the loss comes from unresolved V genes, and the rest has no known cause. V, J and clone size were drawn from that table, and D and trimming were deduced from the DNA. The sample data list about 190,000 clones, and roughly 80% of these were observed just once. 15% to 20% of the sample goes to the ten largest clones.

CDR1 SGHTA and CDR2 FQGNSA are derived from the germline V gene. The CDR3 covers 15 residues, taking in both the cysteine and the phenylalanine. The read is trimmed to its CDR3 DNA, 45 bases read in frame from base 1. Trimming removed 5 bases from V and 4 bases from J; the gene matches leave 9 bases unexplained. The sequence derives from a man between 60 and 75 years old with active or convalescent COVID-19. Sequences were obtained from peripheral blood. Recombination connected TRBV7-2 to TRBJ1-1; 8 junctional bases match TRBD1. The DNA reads TGTGCCAGCAGCCCACAGCCGGGACAGGTCACTGAAGCTTTCTTT. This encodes CASSPQPGQVTEAFF.